A single sample gave rise to the 21 T cell receptor beta chains below, sequenced in a study of T cells after yellow fever vaccination. Via MiXCR, TCRdb re-called the 5' RACE reads, giving one row per CDR3 protein. The top ten clones hold 3.3% of a sample with more than 300,000 distinct CDR3 sequences, around 11% of them seen once. The source material was CD4+ T cells sorted from PBMCs, sampled 45 days after the yellow fever booster vaccination. These receptors all come from a man younger than 35 who received the YFV17D yellow fever vaccine.

At least ten counts were recorded for this clonotype. The gene calls are TRBV5-1 and TRBJ2-3, with 8 bases that match TRBD2. Germline V gene sequence: CDR1 SGHRS, CDR2 YFSETQ. Germline trimming cut 0 bases from V and 6 bases from J; bases unmatched to any gene: 6. The CDR3 is 15 residues long. Here the CDR3 reads CASSLARRGADTQYF. The CDR3 DNA reads TGCGCCAGCAGCTTGGCTAGGCGGGGGGCGGATACGCAGTATTTT.

This clonotype has only a few counts. V and J are TRBV7-9 and TRBJ2-7, with 10 bases that match TRBD1. This CDR3 spans 14 amino acids. With 5 bases clipped from V and 2 bases from J, the junction kept 3 bases outside the gene matches. CDR1 and CDR2 (germline): SEHNR, FQNEAQ (reference sequence). CDR3 loop: CASSGQGGPYEQYF. The CDR3, as DNA: TGTGCCAGCAGCGGACAGGGGGGACCCTACGAGCAGTACTTC.

The chain uses TRBV6-5 and TRBJ2-2; no definite D call. Germline V gives CDR1 MNHEY, CDR2 SVGAGI. This CDR3 comprises 12 residues. The V gene lost 6 bases and the J gene lost 10 bases, with 12 bases spanning the gap. Here the CDR3 reads CASSPRPAELFF. As DNA, the CDR3 is TGTGCCAGCAGCCCCCGGCCTGCGGAGCTGTTTTTT.

The genes are TRBV21-1 and TRBJ2-2; the table assigns TRBD1, which was not confirmed against the DNA. TRBV21-1 constitutes a pseudogene. The CDR3 runs to 13 residues. The CDR3 loop reads CASSIGGGGELFF. CDR3 DNA sequence: TGTGCCAGCAGCATAGGGGGGGGCGGGGAGCTGTTTTTT.

The chain couples TRBV29-1 to TRBJ1-6, with D possibly TRBD1 on 5 matching bases. V lost 7 bases to trimming and J lost 7 bases, with 14 bases between them. Germline CDR1 reads SQVTM; CDR2 reads ANQGSEA. This CDR3 comprises 13 residues. CDR3 sequence: CSAAAGLNSPLHF. DNA of the CDR3: TGCAGCGCGGCGGCAGGGTTAAATTCACCCCTCCACTTT.

The chain has TRBV5-1 and TRBJ1-2; no clear D gene. CDR3 length: 13 residues. The germline gives CDR1 SGHRS, CDR2 YFSETQ. Trimming left V 0 bases short and J 7 bases short, with 10 bases between. Written as DNA, the CDR3 is TGCGCCAGCAGCTTGGGATCGGTGTCTGGCTACACCTTC. It yields the protein CASSLGSVSGYTF. The entire variable domain, with the rest obtained from reference TRBV5-1 and TRBJ1-2, is as follows: KAGVTQTPRYLIKTRGQQVTLSCSPISGHRSVSWYQQTPGQGLQFLFEYFSETQRNKGNFPGRFSGRQFSNSRSEMNVSTLELGDSALYLCASSLGSVSGYTFGSGTRLTVV.

This clonotype was counted only a few times. The rearrangement uses TRBV24-1 and TRBJ2-1; D is ambiguous. The germline V and J ends were trimmed by 9 bases and 10 bases, with 15 bases remaining between them. The CDR3 loop spans 12 amino acids. Germline CDR1 KGHDR, CDR2 SFDVKD. The CDR3 DNA reads as TGTGCCACCCCAGGTGGCGACCGAGAGCAGTTCTTC. Translating it yields CATPGGDREQFF.

This clonotype turned up a few times. The rearrangement uses TRBV7-9 and TRBJ1-1, with D uncertain. Per the germline V gene, CDR1 is SEHNR and CDR2 is FQNEAQ (reference sequence). V lost 2 bases to trimming and J lost 0 bases, with 7 bases between them. This CDR3 has 14 residues. In DNA, the CDR3 is TGTGCCAGCAGCTTACAGGTCATGAACACTGAAGCTTTCTTT. Protein: CASSLQVMNTEAFF.

This chain links TRBV4-3 with TRBJ1-1, with 9 bases matching TRBD1. The germline V gene encodes CDR1 LGHNA and CDR2 YSLEER. V lost 4 bases and J lost 4; bases outside the gene matches: 7. The CDR3 has 15 residues. CDR3 region: CASSLGTGGLTEAFF. The CDR3 DNA is TGCGCCAGCAGCCTCGGAACAGGGGGCCTCACTGAAGCTTTCTTT.

This clonotype was counted ten times or more. The J gene is TRBJ2-4, the V gene TRBV10-3, with TRBD2 as a possible D gene (6 bases). Trimming cost V 11 bases and J 8 bases, with 19 bases left between them. The CDR3 has 13 amino acids. In germline, CDR1 is ENHRY, CDR2 SYGVKD. Here the CDR3 reads CAVLQEASDIQYF. CDR3 in DNA: TGTGCCGTTTTACAGGAGGCTAGCGACATTCAGTACTTC.

The J gene is TRBJ1-1, the V gene TRBV20-1; D is possibly TRBD1 (6 bases). V was shortened by 6 bases and J by 5 bases, with 25 bases between the two germline ends. Germline CDR1 DFQATT, CDR2 SNEGSKA (reference sequence). CDR3 size: 16 residues. CDR3 in DNA: TGCAGTGCATATGCCCTGGGGGGCTCTACTAGGACTGAAGCTTTCTTT. Amino acids: CSAYALGGSTRTEAFF.

This clonotype has just a few counts. The chain is built from TRBV29-1 and TRBJ1-2; D might be TRBD1 (6 bases). The CDR3 covers 13 residues. Germline V gene data show CDR1 as SQVTM and CDR2 as ANQGSEA. V lost 8 bases and J 4 bases, leaving 17 bases between the germline ends. CDR3 loop: CSLGEGDTYGYTF. The CDR3 coding sequence is TGCAGCCTAGGTGAGGGGGACACCTATGGCTACACCTTC.

This chain's CDR3 is CASRRTGLINEQFF. Written as DNA, the CDR3 is TGTGCCAGCAGGCGAACCGGACTCATCAATGAGCAGTTCTTC. The chain recombines TRBV2 with TRBJ2-1; tentatively, D is TRBD2 (5 bases). The CDR3 totals 14 residues. Trimming pared 6 bases from V and 6 bases from J, leaving 15 bases between. Germline-derived CDR1 and CDR2 are SNHLY and FYNNEI.

This clonotype was counted once. This chain links TRBV19 with TRBJ1-2; a weak D match, TRBD1 (5 bases). The CDR3 has 11 amino acids. From germline, CDR1 is LNHDA and CDR2 SQIVND (reference sequence). With 11 bases removed from V and 8 bases from J, the gap between germline ends came to 15 bases. CDR3 loop: CASKGLVGYTF. The CDR3 DNA follows: TGTGCCTCAAAGGGACTGGTAGGCTACACCTTC.

This clonotype was seen a handful of times. The rearrangement links TRBV6-6 to TRBJ1-3; D not certain. The germline V and J ends were trimmed by 4 bases and 4 bases, with 14 bases remaining between them. This CDR3 spans 15 amino acids. Per the germline V gene, CDR1 is MNHNY and CDR2 is SVGAGI (reference sequence). The CDR3 bases are TGTGCCAGCAGTTCAGTGCTTGCGGGAGGAAACACCATATATTTT. Its protein product is CASSSVLAGGNTIYF.

This clonotype was recorded a few times. The rearrangement joins TRBV18 to TRBJ1-4; 9 bases match TRBD1. V gave up 3 bases and J gave up 8 bases; unmatched junction bases: 7. The CDR3 length is 15 residues. Germline CDR1 is KGHSH and CDR2 is LQKENI. The CDR3 sequence is CASSPGTGNGEKLFF. CDR3 sequence (DNA): TGTGCCAGCTCACCGGGGACAGGGAACGGAGAAAAACTGTTTTTT.

In its sample, this clonotype was seen a few times. This rearrangement joins TRBV7-8 to TRBJ1-2; D call uncertain. The CDR3 length is 15 residues. The V end was cut by 1 base, the J end by 2 bases, with 11 bases between. In germline, CDR1 is SGHVS, CDR2 FQNEAQ. This CDR3 is CASSLVGQVNYGYTF. CDR3 DNA: TGTGCCAGCAGCTTAGTAGGGCAGGTGAACTATGGCTACACCTTC.

This clonotype was counted between two and nine times. The rearrangement links TRBV20-1 to TRBJ2-7; D unclear. With 3 bases removed from V and 6 bases from J, the gap between germline ends came to 15 bases. The CDR3 is 13 amino acids. Germline V gene sequence: CDR1 DFQATT, CDR2 SNEGSKA (reference sequence). The CDR3 loop reads CSASDAALGEQYF. The CDR3 bases are TGCAGTGCTAGCGATGCCGCCTTGGGCGAGCAGTACTTC.

The rearrangement joins TRBV7-6 to TRBJ2-6; no clear D gene. CDR1 and CDR2 from the germline V gene are SGHVS and FNYEAQ. Trimming took 5 bases from V and 0 from J, leaving 11 bases between them. The CDR3 contains 16 residues. CDR3 loop: CASSGRYSSGANVLTF. The CDR3 coding sequence is TGTGCCAGCAGCGGAAGATACAGCTCTGGGGCCAACGTCCTGACTTTC.

This clonotype was seen more than once but under ten times. This chain joins TRBV6-2 or TRBV6-3 and TRBJ1-3; D gene uncertain. The CDR3 totals 12 residues. The V gene lost 7 bases and the J gene lost 0 bases, with 4 bases spanning the gap. The V gene's germline CDR1 is MNHEY and CDR2 SVGEGT. CDR3 DNA sequence: TGTGCCAGCATCTCCTCTGGAAACACCATATATTTT. This translates into CASISSGNTIYF.

This clonotype was observed many times. The J gene is TRBJ2-7, the V gene TRBV10-3; 13 bases agree with TRBD2. V was clipped by 11 bases and J by 6 bases; unmatched bases: 10. Germline CDR1 reads ENHRY; CDR2 reads SYGVKD. CDR3 length equals 14 residues. This chain's CDR3 is CAAGTSGVSGEQYF. CDR3 coding DNA: TGTGCCGCCGGGACTAGCGGGGTCTCGGGCGAGCAGTACTTC.